This record concerns one TCR beta chain sequence. This clonotype was seen only a few times. Its recognized antigen is unknown. No quality values exist for individual bases; no much larger clone is one base distant. This sample was included in a study of Graves' ophthalmopathy and Graves' hyperthyroidism (dated by TCRdb to 2017 to 2018). With respect to the entire study: Peripheral blood was collected at initial diagnosis, before any treatment. To tell Graves' ophthalmopathy apart from Graves' hyperthyroidism, and to predict which patients would progress to ophthalmopathy, the study relied on TCR beta repertoire signatures. In total, around 140 blood samples were TCR-sequenced: 43 ophthalmopathy, some 75 hyperthyroidism and approximately 17 hyperthyroidism-to-ophthalmopathy patients. A discovery set of 100 patients (approximately 42 ophthalmopathy, some 58 stable hyperthyroidism) was enrolled to explore V-J signatures distinguishing ophthalmopathy from hyperthyroidism. The independent validation cohort included approximately 19 hyperthyroidism patients plus 17 patients who later progressed from hyperthyroidism to ophthalmopathy. In more than five hyperthyroidism patients, the T-cell repertoires found in thyroid tissue were compared with those found in blood. Following sampling, methimazole starting at 30 mg daily was administered to hyperthyroidism patients, and high-dose intravenous methylprednisolone was administered to ophthalmopathy patients. The 100 or so discovery patients were randomly split 7:3 into training and test sets. Overall study results and their limits: In cross-validation, the 13-signature model distinguished ophthalmopathy from stable hyperthyroidism with around 90% sensitivity and about 81% specificity, while in the test set the corresponding values were around 79% and 71%. No statistical method was used to predetermine the sample size, and group allocation was not hidden from the investigators. In validation, the model predicted ophthalmopathy progression with about 70% sensitivity and 72% to 80% specificity; roughly eleven predicted patients were CT-confirmed with GO in a median of about 7.1 months. Most expanded thyroid clonotypes with frequency above 0.001 were also detected in blood, suggesting blood repertoires may reflect the thyroid immune response.

TCR beta CDR3 regions were amplified from RNA transcripts for repertoire sequencing. The first round was an RT-PCR using HTBI primers with the Qiagen OneStep RT-PCR kit, and this first round was followed by a second-round multiplex PCR, then size selection and purification. Libraries were sequenced paired-end with 100 bp reads on an Illumina HiSeq2000. The original pipeline was this. Reads were processed with SOAPnuke, discarding reads with adapters, uncalled bases, mean Phred below 15, or no exact constant-primer or identifier match. High-quality paired reads were merged with COPE v1.2.5. Clonotypes were defined as unique nucleotide sequences and were aligned to IMGT TRB V, D and J references using MiTCR v1.1. The analysis was limited to V-J combinations with a frequency above 0.0001, which together covered approximately 99% of the repertoires. For each V-J combination, a TCR clonal expansion and chaos score was defined as F50 clonal expansion divided by the chaos observed in the TCRdist matrix. Welch's t-statistics and random forest were used to reduce the features to 10 to 15 V-J combinations, which were then used as input to a naive Bayes classifier. The Morisita-Horn index was used to measure how similar the thyroid and blood repertoires were. TCRdb reprocessing: public reads trimmed at Q25 with fastp, clones called with MiXCR, in-frame beta chains kept. Every distinct CDR3 protein forms one entry, paired with its most common genes and DNA. Clone size and V and J calls follow TCRdb, not the original study. The sample yields over 500,000 distinct CDR3 sequences; about 20% were counted once. More than 5.5% of the sample is held by the ten biggest clonotypes.

Stable hyperthyroidism was defined as no progression to ophthalmopathy within 18 months of follow-up. Hyperthyroidism patients were newly diagnosed, were aged 18 to 65 years, and had a disease duration under 2 months. Anyone with other autoimmune diseases, uncontrolled infections, pregnancy or lactation was excluded from the study. Clinical symptoms, serum thyroxine, TRAb, thyroid ultrasound and orbital computed tomography were used for diagnosis. Using Ficoll-Paque density gradient centrifugation, PBMCs were isolated from less than 13 ml of fresh peripheral blood. Total RNA was extracted using Trizol reagent, and RNA quality was checked on an Agilent 2100 Bioanalyzer. From a lookup of the germline V gene (reference sequence), CDR1 and CDR2 are LNHDA and SQIVND. V is shortened by 5 bases, J by 0 bases, and the region joining them spans 23 bases. There are 19 amino acids in the CDR3, from cysteine to phenylalanine inclusive. Just CDR3 DNA is preserved here, 57 bases in frame from base 1.

Material for sequencing was peripheral blood. The V and J segments used are TRBV19 and TRBJ1-5; TRBD1 is a possible D gene, resting on 6 matching bases. This TCR was recovered from a woman under 30 with stable Graves' hyperthyroidism. Some clones in this sample may be carry-over from other donors' samples. Donor details come from another sample of the same person, matched by shared clones. The CDR3 region reads CASSVPPRGPEYSNQPQHF. DNA sequence: TGTGCCAGTAGTGTCCCCCCCAGGGGCCCGGAGTATAGCAATCAGCCCCAGCATTTT. Beyond the CDR3, the reference TRBV19 and TRBJ1-5 genes provide the residues; the full variable domain reads: DGGITQSPKYLFRKEGQNVTLSCEQNLNHDAMYWYRQDPGQGLRLIYYSQIVNDFQKGDIAEGYSVSREKKESFPLTVTSAQKNPTAFYLCASSVPPRGPEYSNQPQHFGDGTRLSIL.